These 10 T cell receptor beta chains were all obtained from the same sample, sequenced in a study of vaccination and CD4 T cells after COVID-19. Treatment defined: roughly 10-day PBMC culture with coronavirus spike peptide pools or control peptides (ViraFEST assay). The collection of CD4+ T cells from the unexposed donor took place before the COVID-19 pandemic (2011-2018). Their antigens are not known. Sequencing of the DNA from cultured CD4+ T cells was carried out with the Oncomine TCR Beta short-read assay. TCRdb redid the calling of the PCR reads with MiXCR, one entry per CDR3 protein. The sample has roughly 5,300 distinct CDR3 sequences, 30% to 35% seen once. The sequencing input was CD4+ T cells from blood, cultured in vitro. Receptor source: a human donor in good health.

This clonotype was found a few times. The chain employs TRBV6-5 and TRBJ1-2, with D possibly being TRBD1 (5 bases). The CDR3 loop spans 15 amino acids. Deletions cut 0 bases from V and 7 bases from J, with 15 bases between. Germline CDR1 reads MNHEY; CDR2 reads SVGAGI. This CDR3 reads CASSYSRYPGFGYTF. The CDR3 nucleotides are TGTGCCAGCAGTTACTCGAGGTATCCAGGGTTTGGCTACACCTTC.

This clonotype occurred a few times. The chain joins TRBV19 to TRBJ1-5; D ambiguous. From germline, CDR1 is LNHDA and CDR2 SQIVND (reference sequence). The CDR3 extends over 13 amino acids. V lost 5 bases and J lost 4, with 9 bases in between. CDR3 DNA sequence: TGTGCCAGTAGTGATACACTAAATCAGCCCCAGCATTTT. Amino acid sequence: CASSDTLNQPQHF.

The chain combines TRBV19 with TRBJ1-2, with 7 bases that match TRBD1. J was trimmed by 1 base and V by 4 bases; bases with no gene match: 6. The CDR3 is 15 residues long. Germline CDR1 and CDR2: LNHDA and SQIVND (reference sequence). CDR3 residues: CASSTQQGFNYGYTF. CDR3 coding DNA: TGTGCCAGTAGTACCCAACAGGGGTTTAACTATGGCTACACCTTC. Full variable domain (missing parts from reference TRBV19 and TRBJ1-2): DGGITQSPKYLFRKEGQNVTLSCEQNLNHDAMYWYRQDPGQGLRLIYYSQIVNDFQKGDIAEGYSVSREKKESFPLTVTSAQKNPTAFYLCASSTQQGFNYGYTFGSGTRLTVV.

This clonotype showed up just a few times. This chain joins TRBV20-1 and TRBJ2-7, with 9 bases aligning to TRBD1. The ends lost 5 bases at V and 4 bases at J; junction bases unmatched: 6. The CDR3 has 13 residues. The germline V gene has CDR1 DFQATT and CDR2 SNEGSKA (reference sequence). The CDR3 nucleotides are TGCAGTGCTCAGGACAGGGGATCTTACGAGCAGTACTTC. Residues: CSAQDRGSYEQYF.

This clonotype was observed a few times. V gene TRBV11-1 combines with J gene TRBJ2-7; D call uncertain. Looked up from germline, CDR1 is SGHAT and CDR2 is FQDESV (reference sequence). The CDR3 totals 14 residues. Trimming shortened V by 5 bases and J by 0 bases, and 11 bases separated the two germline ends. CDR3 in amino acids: CASSPEDGSYEQYF. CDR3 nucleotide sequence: TGTGCCAGCAGCCCCGAGGACGGCTCCTACGAGCAGTACTTC.

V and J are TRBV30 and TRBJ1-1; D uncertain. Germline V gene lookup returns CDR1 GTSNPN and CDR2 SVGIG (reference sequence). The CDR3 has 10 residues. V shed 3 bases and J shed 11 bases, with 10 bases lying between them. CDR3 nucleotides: TGTGCCTGGAGCGGTGTGAAGGCTTTCTTT. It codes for CAWSGVKAFF.

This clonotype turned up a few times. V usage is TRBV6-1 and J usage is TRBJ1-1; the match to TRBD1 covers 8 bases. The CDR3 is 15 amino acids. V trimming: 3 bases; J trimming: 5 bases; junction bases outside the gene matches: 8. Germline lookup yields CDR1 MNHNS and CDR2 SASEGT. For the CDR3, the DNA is TGTGCCAGCAGTGATGGGCAGGGGGCAGAAACTGAAGCTTTCTTT. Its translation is CASSDGQGAETEAFF.

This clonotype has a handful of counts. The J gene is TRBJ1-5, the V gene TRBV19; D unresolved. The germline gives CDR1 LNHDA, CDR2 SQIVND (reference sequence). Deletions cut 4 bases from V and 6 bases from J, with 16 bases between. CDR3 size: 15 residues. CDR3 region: CASSREVGWGQPQHF. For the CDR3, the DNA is TGTGCCAGTAGTAGGGAAGTCGGGTGGGGTCAGCCCCAGCATTTT.

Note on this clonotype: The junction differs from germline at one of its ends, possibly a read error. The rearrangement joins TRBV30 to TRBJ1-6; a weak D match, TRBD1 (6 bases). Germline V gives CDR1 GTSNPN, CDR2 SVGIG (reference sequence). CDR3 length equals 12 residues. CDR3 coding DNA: TGCGCCTGGAGTAAGGGGGAGTCACCCCTCCACTTT. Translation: CAWSKGESPLHF.

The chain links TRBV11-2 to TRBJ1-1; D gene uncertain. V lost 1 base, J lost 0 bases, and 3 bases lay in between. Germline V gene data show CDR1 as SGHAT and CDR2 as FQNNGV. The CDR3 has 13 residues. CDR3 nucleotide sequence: TGTGCCAGCAGCTTAGGTGTGAACACTGAAGCTTTCTTT. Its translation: CASSLGVNTEAFF. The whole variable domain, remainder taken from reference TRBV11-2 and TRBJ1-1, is EAGVAQSPRYKIIEKRQSVAFWCNPISGHATLYWYQQILGQGPKLLIQFQNNGVVDDSQLPKDRFSAERLKGVDSTLKIQPAKLEDSAVYLCASSLGVNTEAFFGQGTRLTVV.